This T cell receptor (beta chain) was observed in a study of Tregs in tolerant kidney transplant recipients. Trimming at V came to 2 bases and at J to 5 bases, leaving 0 bases not matched to a gene. Germline values: CDR1 MNHEY, CDR2 SVGAGI. The CDR3 contains 14 residues. This clone was found a few times. The table came from immunoSEQ multiplex PCR; TCRdb's copy has only in-frame clones and leaves some out. The table includes hundreds of thousands of clones, approximately 83% detected once. Sequencing was carried out using CD4+ T cells from blood. The rearrangement joins TRBV6-5 to TRBJ2-7; 13 positions agree with TRBD2. This sequence was found in a human donor in good health. The chain's CDR3 is CASSYGTSGDEQYF. Here the CDR3 DNA reads TGTGCCAGCAGTTACGGGACTAGCGGGGACGAGCAGTACTTC.